These 9 T cell receptor beta chains share one sample of origin, sequenced in a study of blood T cells in healthy people across ages. A second PCR of roughly 7 to 11 cycles used a sample-barcoded 5' primer and a J-beta primer mix. TCRdb analysed the 5' RACE reads with MiXCR anew, one entry per CDR3 protein. The table has 780,000 or so distinct CDR3 sequences, more than 50% seen once. The sequenced sample was blood. The source is a middle-aged man in good health.

This clonotype was detected only a few times. The CDR3 loop reads CASSFESPYNEQFF. For the CDR3, the DNA is TGTGCCAGCAGTTTTGAGAGCCCTTACAATGAGCAGTTCTTC. The V call is TRBV12-3 or TRBV12-4, the J call TRBJ2-1; D is unresolved. V shed 3 bases and J shed 4 bases, with 10 bases lying between them. The CDR3 length is 14 residues.

The chain joins TRBV12-3 or TRBV12-4 to TRBJ1-5; D is perhaps TRBD1 (5 bases). CDR3 length: 15 amino acids. The germline V and J ends were trimmed by 5 bases and 2 bases, with 13 bases remaining between them. The DNA for the CDR3 is TGTGCCAGCAGTCCCCGGGACTATGGCAATCAGCCCCAGCATTTT. Protein sequence: CASSPRDYGNQPQHF.

The rearrangement links TRBV11-3 to TRBJ2-1, with 8 positions matching TRBD2. CDR1 is SGHNT and CDR2 is YENEEA in the germline V gene. V was clipped by 3 bases and J by 5 bases; unmatched bases: 6. CDR3 size: 15 residues. CDR3 protein: CASSLGSGTNNEQFF. DNA for the CDR3: TGTGCCAGCAGCTTGGGTAGCGGGACCAACAATGAGCAGTTCTTC.

The rearrangement joins TRBV24-1 to TRBJ1-5; D gene ambiguous. Trimming cost V 4 bases and J 2 bases, with 11 bases left between them. Germline CDR1 and CDR2: KGHDR and SFDVKD. This CDR3 has 15 residues. The CDR3 protein is CATSEAGSGNQPQHF. The CDR3, as DNA: TGTGCCACCAGTGAGGCGGGGTCGGGCAATCAGCCCCAGCATTTT.

The V call is TRBV3-1, the J call TRBJ1-6; maybe TRBD1 (6 bases). Germline loops: CDR1 LGHDT, CDR2 YNNKEL (reference sequence). The CDR3 is 15 residues long. Trimming took 1 base from V and 6 from J, leaving 10 bases between them. CDR3 coding DNA: TGTGCCAGCAGCCAAGGGGCGGGGGCTAATTCACCCCTCCACTTT. Its translation is CASSQGAGANSPLHF.

The V and J genes are TRBV6-2 or TRBV6-3 and TRBJ2-5; 14 positions agree with TRBD2. The CDR3 is 20 residues long. Trimming took 0 bases from V and 11 from J; bases not matched to a gene: 20. The germline CDR1 and CDR2 sequences are MNHEY and SVGEGT. This CDR3 reads CASSYSSTSGRAATYNEQYF. For the CDR3, the DNA is TGTGCCAGCAGTTACTCCTCGACTAGCGGGAGGGCAGCTACTTACAATGAGCAGTACTTC.

Only one count was recorded for this clonotype. V usage is TRBV28 and J usage is TRBJ2-7, with unresolved D. Trimming left V 5 bases short and J 2 bases short, with 16 bases between. Germline V CDR1 and CDR2: MDHEN, SYDVKM. The length of the CDR3 is 15 residues. The CDR3 DNA reads TGTGCCAGCAGTCCGGCAGGCGTCGATACCTACGAGCAGTACTTC. Translation: CASSPAGVDTYEQYF.

This clonotype has more than one count but fewer than ten. CDR3 DNA: TGTGCCAGCAGTTTCCCCCCGTTGGGGAGCGGGAAAAACCAAAACATTCAGTACTTC. Its translation: CASSFPPLGSGKNQNIQYF. V and J are TRBV28 and TRBJ2-4, with 7 nucleotides matching TRBD2. The length of the CDR3 is 19 residues. V dropped 3 bases and J dropped 5; count of bases not matched to a gene: 19. Germline V gene lookup returns CDR1 MDHEN and CDR2 SYDVKM.

The genes are TRBV24-1 and TRBJ2-5; tentatively, D is TRBD1 (5 bases). CDR1 KGHDR and CDR2 SFDVKD come from the germline V gene. This CDR3 spans 14 amino acids. Trimming stripped 3 bases from V and 4 bases from J, with 11 bases between. CDR3 in DNA: TGTGCCACCAGTGATCTAGGGGTCGGAGAGACCCAGTACTTC. Protein product: CATSDLGVGETQYF.